These 31 T cell receptor beta chains came from one sample sequenced in a study of blood T cells in healthy people across ages. With a J-beta primer mix and a sample-barcoded 5' primer, a second PCR ran 7 to 11 cycles. TCRdb analysed the 5' RACE reads with MiXCR anew, one entry per CDR3 protein. The sample lists 1,500,000 or so distinct CDR3 sequences; almost 60% were seen once. The sequenced sample was blood. These receptors came from a young man in good health.

V gene TRBV4-3 combines with J gene TRBJ2-7, with TRBD1 as a possible D gene (6 bases). Trimming stripped 0 bases from V and 3 bases from J, with 21 bases between. CDR1 LGHNA and CDR2 YSLEER come from the germline V gene. The CDR3 length is 18 residues. CDR3 loop: CASSQDLLVGAGNYEQYF. The CDR3, as DNA: TGCGCCAGCAGCCAAGATTTGTTGGTGGGGGCAGGGAACTACGAGCAGTACTTC.

CDR3 sequence (DNA): TGCGCCAGCACCCGGGACCCAATGGGCAATGAGCAGTTCTTC. Protein product: CASTRDPMGNEQFF. This sequence joins TRBV5-1 and TRBJ2-1; perhaps D is TRBD1 or TRBD2 (5 bases each). V was shortened by 6 bases and J by 6 bases, with 16 bases between the two germline ends. This CDR3 is 14 amino acids long. In germline, CDR1 is SGHRS, CDR2 YFSETQ.

The chain carries TRBV7-2 and TRBJ1-2; 12 positions agree with TRBD1. Trimming took 5 bases from V and 8 from J; bases not matched to a gene: 6. The germline V gene encodes CDR1 SGHTA and CDR2 FQGNSA. There are 14 residues in the CDR3. DNA for the CDR3: TGTGCCAGCAGCCCCGGGACAGGGGGCAGCGGCTACACCTTC. Translation: CASSPGTGGSGYTF.

V usage is TRBV28 and J usage is TRBJ2-5, with D possibly being TRBD1 or TRBD2 (5 bases each). The CDR3 totals 17 residues. V was cut by 2 bases and J by 3 bases, with 19 bases left in between. CDR1 is MDHEN and CDR2 is SYDVKM in the germline V gene. The CDR3 is CASSLASWDLGKETQYF. The CDR3 DNA is TGTGCCAGCAGTTTAGCTTCCTGGGACCTGGGGAAAGAGACCCAGTACTTC.

This chain connects TRBV2 to TRBJ1-1; D is unresolved. This CDR3 is 12 amino acids long. Germline CDR1 SNHLY, CDR2 FYNNEI. V dropped 10 bases and J dropped 5 bases, with 14 bases sitting between them. The CDR3 sequence: CATRLLRTEAFF. As DNA, the CDR3 is TGTGCCACCCGTCTTCTTAGGACTGAAGCTTTCTTT.

DNA for the CDR3: TGTGCCAGCAGCCAAGGTTGGGGCTCAAATGAAAAACTGTTTTTT. It yields the protein CASSQGWGSNEKLFF. The rearrangement uses TRBV3-1 and TRBJ1-4, with D possibly matching TRBD1 (5 bases). The CDR3 consists of 15 residues. Trimming removed 1 base at V and 5 bases at J, with 11 bases between. Per the germline V gene, CDR1 is LGHDT and CDR2 is YNNKEL (reference sequence).

V usage is TRBV13 and J usage is TRBJ1-2; D perhaps matches TRBD1 (6 bases). The CDR3 loop spans 16 amino acids. CDR1 is PRHDT and CDR2 is FYEKMQ in the germline V gene (reference sequence). The V gene lost 5 bases and the J gene lost 0 bases, with 16 bases spanning the gap. In nucleotides, the CDR3 is TGTGCCAGCAGCCCAAGAGACAGGACGCCTAACTATGGCTACACCTTC. It yields the protein CASSPRDRTPNYGYTF.

CDR3: CASSRFGEKLFF. In nucleotides, the CDR3 is TGTGCCAGCAGCCGATTCGGTGAAAAACTGTTTTTT. The V call is TRBV27, the J call TRBJ1-4; D gene uncertain. The V gene lost 6 bases and the J gene lost 7 bases, with 9 bases spanning the gap. CDR3 length: 12 amino acids. CDR1 is MNHEY, CDR2 SMNVEV, per germline (reference sequence).

The CDR3 spells CASFDSRGYTQYF. In nucleotides, the CDR3 is TGTGCCAGCTTTGACTCGCGGGGATATACGCAGTATTTT. The chain couples TRBV2 to TRBJ2-3; perhaps TRBD2 as D (6 bases). CDR1 is SNHLY and CDR2 is FYNNEI in the germline V gene. CDR3 length equals 13 residues. V was pared by 8 bases and J by 7 bases, with 16 bases between.

J is TRBJ2-7 and V is TRBV29-1, with a weak D call TRBD2 (5 bases). V lost 3 bases to trimming and J lost 5 bases, with 11 bases between them. The CDR3 is 12 amino acids. The germline V gene has CDR1 SQVTM and CDR2 ANQGSEA. For the CDR3, the DNA is TGCAGCGTTGATAGCGTAACACACGAGCAGTACTTC. This codes for CSVDSVTHEQYF.

This chain links TRBV20-1 with TRBJ2-5, with TRBD1 matching 7 bases. CDR1 DFQATT and CDR2 SNEGSKA come from the germline V gene (reference sequence). The CDR3 has 15 residues. The ends lost 6 bases at V and 4 bases at J; junction bases unmatched: 14. CDR3 region: CSARTGEGLLETQYF. The CDR3 nucleotides are TGCAGTGCGAGAACAGGGGAAGGGTTGCTAGAGACCCAGTACTTC.

The gene calls are TRBV3-1 and TRBJ2-7, with a possible D match to TRBD2 (6 bases). CDR3 length: 16 residues. Trimming removed 0 bases from V and 7 bases from J, with 19 bases in between. CDR1 is LGHDT and CDR2 is YNNKEL in the germline V gene (reference sequence). The CDR3 here is CASSQDWGENYNEQYF. For the CDR3, the DNA is TGTGCCAGCAGCCAAGATTGGGGGGAGAATTACAATGAGCAGTACTTC.

This sequence joins TRBV6-5 and TRBJ1-2, with D tentatively TRBD1 (5 bases). The CDR3 contains 11 residues. Trimming removed 5 bases at V and 8 bases at J, with 9 bases between. Per the germline V gene, CDR1 is MNHEY and CDR2 is SVGAGI. The CDR3 spells CASSKGYGYTF. For the CDR3, the DNA is TGTGCCAGCAGTAAGGGGTACGGCTACACCTTC.

The chain recombines TRBV9 with TRBJ2-4, with D possibly called TRBD1 or TRBD2 (5 bases each). TRBJ2-7 matches the DNA end more closely, so the J call is doubtful. The CDR3 length is 15 residues. Germline lookup yields CDR1 SGDLS and CDR2 YYNGEE. CDR3 DNA sequence: TGTGCCAGCAGCGCAGTAGGGGAGCCGACCTACGAGCAGTACTTC. The encoded protein is CASSAVGEPTYEQYF.

This clonotype was picked up one time. The chain has TRBV2 and TRBJ1-5, with 9 positions matching TRBD1. The V segment lost 6 bases and the J segment 7 bases; nucleotides outside the gene matches: 10. The CDR3 runs 15 residues. Per the germline V gene, CDR1 is SNHLY and CDR2 is FYNNEI. The CDR3 DNA sequence: TGTGCCAGCAGCGAGGGACAGGGTAGTCACCAGCCCCAGCATTTT. Amino acid sequence: CASSEGQGSHQPQHF.

This clonotype was seen a few times. This chain connects TRBV13 to TRBJ2-1; 8 bases fit TRBD2. V lost 5 bases to trimming and J lost 7 bases; unmatched junction nucleotides: 10. The CDR3 is 15 residues long. Germline CDR1 and CDR2: PRHDT and FYEKMQ (reference sequence). The CDR3 reads CASSPRGSGGNEQFF. The DNA for the CDR3 is TGTGCCAGCAGCCCCCGGGGCAGCGGGGGAAATGAGCAGTTCTTC.

The chain joins TRBV20-1 to TRBJ2-7; TRBD2 agrees at 10 bases. The CDR3 extends over 14 amino acids. Trimming at V came to 3 bases and at J to 7 bases, leaving 9 bases not matched to a gene. Germline assignment: CDR1 DFQATT and CDR2 SNEGSKA (reference sequence). The chain's CDR3 is CSARSLAGVYEQYF. CDR3 coding DNA: TGCAGTGCTAGGAGTCTAGCGGGAGTTTATGAGCAGTACTTC.

V and J are TRBV29-1 and TRBJ2-1, with a tentative D call TRBD2 (5 bases). The germline V and J ends were trimmed by 1 base and 4 bases, with 8 bases remaining between them. The CDR3 runs 13 residues. From germline, CDR1 is SQVTM and CDR2 ANQGSEA. The CDR3, as DNA: TGCAGCGTTGAAGGACTAAGGTACAATGAGCAGTTCTTC. Translation: CSVEGLRYNEQFF.

This clonotype was detected only a few times. The gene calls are TRBV9 and TRBJ2-3; TRBD2 matches at 12 bases. Germline CDR1 SGDLS, CDR2 YYNGEE. The V gene end was trimmed by 4 bases and the J gene end by 0 bases; junction bases not matched to a gene: 15. The CDR3 sequence is 20 residues long. CDR3 bases: TGTGCCAGCAGCTCCCGAGCTAGCGGGGGGGTTCTGCCTAGCACAGATACGCAGTATTTT. This encodes CASSSRASGGVLPSTDTQYF.

V usage is TRBV4-2 and J usage is TRBJ1-2; the D is unclear. Trimming stripped 4 bases from V and 6 bases from J, with 15 bases between. CDR1 is LGHNA and CDR2 is YNFKEQ in the germline V gene. The CDR3 is 14 amino acids. CDR3 protein: CASSLQQGPDGYTF. The CDR3 DNA sequence: TGTGCCAGCAGCCTTCAACAAGGGCCGGATGGCTACACCTTC.

The chain carries TRBV27 and TRBJ2-1; no reliable D call. This CDR3 is 14 amino acids long. Trimming stripped 7 bases from V and 6 bases from J, with 16 bases between. The germline gives CDR1 MNHEY, CDR2 SMNVEV (reference sequence). The CDR3 loop reads CASKIWPDRNEQFF. CDR3 sequence (DNA): TGTGCCAGCAAGATTTGGCCAGATCGCAATGAGCAGTTCTTC.

This clonotype occurred a few times. The genes are TRBV11-2 and TRBJ2-3; 9 bases are a match to TRBD2. Germline V lookup: CDR1 SGHAT, CDR2 FQNNGV. The CDR3 consists of 22 residues. Trimming at V came to 6 bases and at J to 5 bases, leaving 30 bases not matched to a gene. The CDR3 is CASSPSIGGRGLAGSRGDTQYF. The CDR3 DNA sequence: TGTGCCAGCAGTCCAAGTATCGGTGGAAGAGGTCTAGCGGGATCTCGGGGAGATACGCAGTATTTT.

The genes are TRBV6-1 and TRBJ2-7, with 8 bases aligning to TRBD1. The CDR3 contains 14 residues. The germline CDR1 and CDR2 sequences are MNHNS and SASEGT. V shed 1 base, J shed 3 bases, and the junction held 2 bases outside the gene matches. In nucleotides, the CDR3 is TGTGCCAGCAGTGAAGATGACAGGGGCTACGAGCAGTACTTC. Residues: CASSEDDRGYEQYF.

The chain combines TRBV27 with TRBJ2-7; TRBD2 matches 8 bases. Per the germline V gene, CDR1 is MNHEY and CDR2 is SMNVEV (reference sequence). The ends lost 3 bases at V and 5 bases at J; junction bases unmatched: 6. CDR3 length: 14 amino acids. CDR3 region: CASSLGTRRNEQYF. The CDR3 DNA is TGTGCCAGCAGTTTGGGGACTAGAAGAAACGAGCAGTACTTC.

This rearrangement joins TRBV4-3 to TRBJ1-2, with 7 bases fitting TRBD1. CDR3 length equals 14 residues. V lost 1 base, J lost 8 bases, and 7 bases stayed unmatched. Germline values: CDR1 LGHNA, CDR2 YSLEER. CDR3: CASSQVTGAAGYTF. CDR3 DNA sequence: TGCGCCAGCAGCCAAGTTACAGGGGCGGCCGGCTACACCTTC.

V is TRBV5-5 and J is TRBJ2-3; TRBD1 matches 7 bases. The germline gives CDR1 SGHKS, CDR2 YYEKEE (reference sequence). J gave up 0 bases and V 4 bases, and 5 bases lay outside the gene matches. The CDR3 contains 15 residues. CDR3 region: CASSTGTVSTDTQYF. In DNA form, the CDR3 reads TGTGCCAGCAGCACGGGGACAGTTAGCACAGATACGCAGTATTTT.

The chain links TRBV27 to TRBJ1-2; a weak D match, TRBD1 (5 bases). V lost 6 bases, J lost 8 bases, and 19 bases lay in between. The CDR3 has 14 residues. Germline V gives CDR1 MNHEY, CDR2 SMNVEV (reference sequence). The CDR3 spells CASSPLVGGWGYTF. The CDR3 DNA sequence: TGTGCCAGCAGCCCCCTAGTGGGGGGATGGGGCTACACCTTC.

This chain links TRBV6-5 with TRBJ2-5; D not certain. Germline V lookup: CDR1 MNHEY, CDR2 SVGAGI. The CDR3 is 15 residues long. Trimming pared 0 bases from V and 2 bases from J, leaving 10 bases between. CDR3 nucleotide sequence: TGTGCCAGCAGTTACTCAGGCGGAACACAAGAGACCCAGTACTTC. Amino acid sequence: CASSYSGGTQETQYF.

The CDR3 protein is CATIGVTGGYGYTF. For the CDR3, the DNA is TGTGCCACCATAGGGGTAACAGGGGGCTATGGCTACACCTTC. V is TRBV6-6 and J is TRBJ1-2, with 8 nucleotides matching TRBD1. Germline-derived CDR1 and CDR2 are MNHNY and SVGAGI (reference sequence). The CDR3 contains 14 residues. With V trimmed by 10 bases and J by 4 bases, 11 bases remained unmatched.

The genes are TRBV10-3 and TRBJ1-2; unclear D gene. The germline V gene encodes CDR1 ENHRY and CDR2 SYGVKD. Trimming left V 0 bases short and J 2 bases short, with 10 bases between. CDR3 length: 15 amino acids. This CDR3 is CAISESNGGNYGYTF. The CDR3 bases are TGTGCCATCAGTGAGTCGAACGGTGGAAACTATGGCTACACCTTC.

The chain has TRBV11-2 and TRBJ1-6, with 7 bases matching TRBD1. Trimming cost V 3 bases and J 8 bases; bases outside gene matches: 13. Germline CDR1 reads SGHAT; CDR2 reads FQNNGV. There are 17 residues in the CDR3. CDR3 coding DNA: TGTGCCAGCAGCTTCCATCCGGGACAGAGGATTCATTCACCCCTCCACTTT. Protein sequence: CASSFHPGQRIHSPLHF.